This record covers a single TCR beta chain. These data come from a study of T cells expressing NK-cell markers. This CDR3 contains 18 residues. TCRdb re-called the 5' RACE reads and catalogs CDR3 proteins one per entry, DNA excluded. In total, the table holds over 200,000 distinct CDR3 sequences. The sequence was collected from a man aged 18 to 29 in good health. The chain is built from TRBV12-3 or TRBV12-4 and TRBJ2-7; there is no DNA to check the TCRdb D call of TRBD1. Sequencing was carried out using blood T cells: a sorted CD56 or NKG2C T cell subset, CD4+ or CD8+ T cells, or bulk PBMC T cells (not recorded which). CDR3: CASSLAVWDRGVPYEQYF.